This T cell receptor beta chain originates from a study of blood T cell repertoires in COVID-19. Across the whole study: Sites in the United States, Italy and Spain provided acute and convalescent COVID-19 samples. In each case, the material was cDNA or gDNA derived from T cells, B-cell-depleted T cells, or PBMCs.

In the authors' methods: Quantification of nucleated cells was approximated via reference gene primer amplification. Only in-frame clones appear in the TCRdb table, and some are missing; sequencing was by immunoSEQ multiplex PCR. The V and J calls and clone size were taken over from that table, and D and trimming were inferred from the DNA. The table records about 250,000 clones, less than 85% of them present only once. The CDR3 covers 14 residues. Germline lookup yields CDR1 MNHEY and CDR2 SVGAGI. The V and J ends lost 6 bases and 2 bases respectively, with 13 bases between them. The rearrangement links TRBV6-5 to TRBJ1-2, with D perhaps matching TRBD1 (6 bases). Sample: peripheral blood. This receptor was taken from a woman at least 80 years old with active or convalescent COVID-19. CDR3 loop: CASSHRDTNYGYTF. As DNA, the CDR3 is TGTGCCAGCAGCCACCGGGACACAAACTATGGCTACACCTTC.